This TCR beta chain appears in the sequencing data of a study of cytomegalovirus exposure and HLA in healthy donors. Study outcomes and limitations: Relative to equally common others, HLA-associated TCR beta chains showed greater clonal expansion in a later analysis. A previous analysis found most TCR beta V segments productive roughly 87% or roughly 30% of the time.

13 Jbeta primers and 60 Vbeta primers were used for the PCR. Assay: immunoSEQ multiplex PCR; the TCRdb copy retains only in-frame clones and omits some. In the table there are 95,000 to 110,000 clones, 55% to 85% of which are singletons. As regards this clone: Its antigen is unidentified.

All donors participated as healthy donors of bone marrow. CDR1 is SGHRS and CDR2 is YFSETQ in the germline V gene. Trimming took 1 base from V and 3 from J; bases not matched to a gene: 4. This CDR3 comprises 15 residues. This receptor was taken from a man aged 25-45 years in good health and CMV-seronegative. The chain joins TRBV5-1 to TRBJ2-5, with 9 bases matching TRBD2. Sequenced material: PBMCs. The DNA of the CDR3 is TGCGCCAGCAGCTTGTCAGCTAGCGGGAAAGAGACCCAGTACTTC. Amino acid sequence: CASSLSASGKETQYF.